This T cell receptor beta chain was retrieved from a study of blood T cell repertoires in COVID-19. Study-level background: COVID-19 samples, acute and convalescent, were from the United States, Italy and Spain. PBMCs, B-cell-depleted T cells, or T cells provided the cDNA or gDNA that made up the material.

In the authors' workflow: Reference gene primer amplification in the assay estimated nucleated cell counts. Only in-frame clones appear in the TCRdb table, and some are missing; sequencing was by immunoSEQ multiplex PCR. Clone size and V and J calls were adopted from that table, with D and trimming inferred from the DNA. The table records about 270,000 clones, roughly nine tenths of them present only once. Material for sequencing was peripheral blood. This TCR came from a man aged 40-49 years who had recovered from COVID-19.

The CDR3 DNA reads TGTGCCACTTCGTCGGGACAGGGCCAAAAATCGGCTGGCTACACCTTC. Amino acid sequence: CATSSGQGQKSAGYTF. The chain recombines TRBV6-6 with TRBJ1-2; 9 nucleotides agree with TRBD1. This CDR3 has 16 amino acids. V gave up 10 bases and J gave up 7 bases; unmatched junction bases: 19. Germline CDR1 reads MNHNY; CDR2 reads SVGAGI (reference sequence).